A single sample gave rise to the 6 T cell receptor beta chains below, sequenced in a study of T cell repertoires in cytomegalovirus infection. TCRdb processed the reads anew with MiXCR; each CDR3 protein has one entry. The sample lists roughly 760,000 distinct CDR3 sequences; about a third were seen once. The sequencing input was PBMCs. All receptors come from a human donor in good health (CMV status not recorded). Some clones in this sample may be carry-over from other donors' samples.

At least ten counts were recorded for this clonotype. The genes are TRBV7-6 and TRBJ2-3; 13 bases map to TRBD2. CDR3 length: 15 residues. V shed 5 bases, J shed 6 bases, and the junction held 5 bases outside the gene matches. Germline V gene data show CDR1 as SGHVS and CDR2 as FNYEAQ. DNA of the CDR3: TGTGCCAGCAGCCCACTAGCGGGGGGGCCTGATACGCAGTATTTT. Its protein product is CASSPLAGGPDTQYF.

The CDR3 loop is CASSIRDSLSGANVLTF. CDR3 nucleotide sequence: TGTGCCAGTAGTATACGGGACAGCCTCTCTGGGGCCAACGTCCTGACTTTC. This rearrangement joins TRBV19 to TRBJ2-6; TRBD1 matches 7 bases. Germline-derived CDR1 and CDR2 are LNHDA and SQIVND (reference sequence). This CDR3 contains 17 residues. Trimming took 2 bases from V and 0 from J; bases not matched to a gene: 4. Looking up the rest from reference TRBV19 and TRBJ2-6 gives the full variable domain: DGGITQSPKYLFRKEGQNVTLSCEQNLNHDAMYWYRQDPGQGLRLIYYSQIVNDFQKGDIAEGYSVSREKKESFPLTVTSAQKNPTAFYLCASSIRDSLSGANVLTFGAGSRLTVL.

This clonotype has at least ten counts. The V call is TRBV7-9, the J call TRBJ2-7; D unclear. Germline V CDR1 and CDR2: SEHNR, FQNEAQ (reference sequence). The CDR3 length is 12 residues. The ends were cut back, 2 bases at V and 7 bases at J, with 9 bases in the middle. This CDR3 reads CASSLYPGEQYF. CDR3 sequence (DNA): TGTGCCAGCAGCTTATACCCCGGGGAGCAGTACTTC.

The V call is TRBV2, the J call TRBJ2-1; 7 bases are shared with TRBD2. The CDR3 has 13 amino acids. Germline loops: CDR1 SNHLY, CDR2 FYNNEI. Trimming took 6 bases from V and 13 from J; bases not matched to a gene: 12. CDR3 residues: CASRTLAGGLQFF. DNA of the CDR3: TGTGCCAGCAGAACTTTAGCGGGTGGCTTACAGTTCTTC.

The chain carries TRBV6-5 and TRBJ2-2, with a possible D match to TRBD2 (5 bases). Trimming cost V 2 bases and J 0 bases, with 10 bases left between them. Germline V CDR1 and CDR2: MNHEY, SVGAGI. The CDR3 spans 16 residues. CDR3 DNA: TGTGCCAGCAGTTACACCGGGGAGCCGAACACCGGGGAGCTGTTTTTT. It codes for CASSYTGEPNTGELFF.

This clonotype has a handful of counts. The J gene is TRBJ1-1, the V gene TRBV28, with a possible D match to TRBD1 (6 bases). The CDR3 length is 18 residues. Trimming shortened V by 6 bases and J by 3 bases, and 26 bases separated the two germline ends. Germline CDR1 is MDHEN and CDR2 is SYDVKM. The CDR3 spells CASSLGRTSPRGDTEAFF. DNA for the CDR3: TGTGCCAGCAGCCTGGGCCGGACTTCACCAAGGGGGGACACTGAAGCTTTCTTT.